A single sample is the source of the 29 T cell receptor beta chains below, sequenced in a study of CD8 T cells in Susac syndrome. Reverse transcription used about 0.45 to 1 ug RNA and random hexamers. TCRdb called the immunoSEQ multiplex PCR reads again in MiXCR, with one record for every CDR3 protein. The data hold about 300,000 distinct CDR3 sequences, with 65% to 90% observed a single time. The sample taken for sequencing was CD8+ T cells from PBMCs. These receptors all come from a human donor with multiple sclerosis.

This clonotype was seen just once. The genes are TRBV5-6 and TRBJ2-2, with TRBD2 as a possible D gene (5 bases). V lost 2 bases, J lost 6 bases, and 14 bases lay in between. Looked up from germline, CDR1 is SGHDT and CDR2 is YYEEEE. The CDR3 length is 15 residues. For the CDR3, the DNA is TGTGCCAGCAGCTTCAGCGGCTTCGGACCCGGGGAGCTGTTTTTT. Amino acid sequence: CASSFSGFGPGELFF.

This clonotype is a singleton in its sample. The V gene is TRBV4-3, the J gene TRBJ2-5; no clear D. Germline V gene lookup returns CDR1 LGHNA and CDR2 YSLEER. CDR3 length equals 14 residues. The V end was cut by 1 base, the J end by 4 bases, with 10 bases between. The CDR3 spells CASSQAALGETQYF. The CDR3 nucleotides read TGCGCCAGCAGCCAAGCAGCCCTTGGAGAGACCCAGTACTTC.

The chain uses TRBV7-8 and TRBJ2-6; D remains ambiguous. CDR1 SGHVS and CDR2 FQNEAQ come from the germline V gene. V lost 5 bases, J lost 2 bases, and 19 bases lay in between. The CDR3 runs 18 residues. The CDR3 spells CASSREKVRIPGANVLTF. CDR3 in DNA: TGTGCCAGCAGCCGAGAAAAGGTGCGGATCCCTGGGGCCAACGTCCTGACTTTC.

The chain links TRBV4-1 to TRBJ2-1; 7 bases map to TRBD2. Germline V gene sequence: CDR1 MGHRA, CDR2 YSYEKL. This CDR3 has 17 residues. The trim removed 2 bases at V and 7 bases at J, leaving 14 bases unmatched. The CDR3 DNA sequence: TGCGCCAGCAGCCAACTTCTGCGGGAGTTCTTTTTTAATGAGCAGTTCTTC. Protein product: CASSQLLREFFFNEQFF.

The V call is TRBV28, the J call TRBJ2-1, with 8 bases matching TRBD1. With V trimmed by 1 base and J by 5 bases, 10 bases remained unmatched. Germline assignment: CDR1 MDHEN and CDR2 SYDVKM. This CDR3 is built from 17 residues. In DNA, the CDR3 is TGTGCCAGCAGTTTATCATGGGAGGACAGGGTTCACAATGAGCAGTTCTTC. It is translated as CASSLSWEDRVHNEQFF.

This clonotype was seen once. The chain carries TRBV6-5 and TRBJ2-7; D gene uncertain. V dropped 6 bases and J dropped 0 bases, with 12 bases sitting between them. The germline V gene encodes CDR1 MNHEY and CDR2 SVGAGI. CDR3 length: 14 amino acids. CDR3 in DNA: TGTGCCAGCAGCTGGGGTCATAGCTCCTACGAGCAGTACTTC. Encoded protein: CASSWGHSSYEQYF.

V is TRBV20-1 and J is TRBJ2-1; D ambiguous. V was shortened by 3 bases and J by 15 bases, with 15 bases between the two germline ends. CDR3 length: 11 amino acids. Germline CDR1 and CDR2: DFQATT and SNEGSKA (reference sequence). The CDR3 spells CSASKDVQWFF. The CDR3 region has the DNA TGCAGTGCTAGTAAGGACGTACAGTGGTTCTTC.

V is TRBV9 and J is TRBJ1-5; the D gene is possibly TRBD1 (6 bases). There are 15 residues in the CDR3. Trimming stripped 0 bases from V and 3 bases from J, with 10 bases between. Germline-derived CDR1 and CDR2 are SGDLS and YYNGEE. The CDR3 sequence: CASSVDPGANQPQHF. The CDR3 DNA reads as TGTGCCAGCAGCGTAGATCCGGGGGCCAATCAGCCCCAGCATTTT.

This chain uses TRBV7-9 with TRBJ1-1, with D tentatively TRBD1 (6 bases). V shed 4 bases and J shed 1 base, with 19 bases lying between them. CDR1 is SEHNR and CDR2 is FQNEAQ in the germline V gene (reference sequence). There are 17 residues in the CDR3. This chain's CDR3 is CASSSPGQIFPNTEAFF. For the CDR3, the DNA is TGTGCCAGCAGCTCCCCGGGACAAATTTTTCCGAACACTGAAGCTTTCTTT.

The V gene is TRBV29-1, the J gene TRBJ2-3, with TRBD2 matching over 9 bases. CDR3 length equals 13 residues. Per the germline V gene, CDR1 is SQVTM and CDR2 is ANQGSEA. V lost 7 bases to trimming and J lost 2 bases; unmatched junction nucleotides: 4. CDR3 protein: CSAGGGDTDTQYF. The DNA of the CDR3 is TGCAGCGCCGGCGGGGGGGACACAGATACGCAGTATTTT.

In its sample, this clonotype was seen a few times. The chain recombines TRBV5-6 with TRBJ2-7, with D possibly TRBD2 on 6 matching bases. The CDR3 contains 14 residues. Germline V gives CDR1 SGHDT, CDR2 YYEEEE. Between the trimmed V and J ends, which lost 1 base and 3 bases, there was a span of 11 bases. The CDR3 is CASSLLSDYYEQYF. For the CDR3, the DNA is TGTGCCAGCAGCTTGTTGTCGGACTACTACGAGCAGTACTTC.

The chain links TRBV9 to TRBJ2-7; no reliable D call. Trimming shortened V by 3 bases and J by 3 bases, and 13 bases separated the two germline ends. The CDR3 has 14 amino acids. CDR1 SGDLS and CDR2 YYNGEE come from the germline V gene. The CDR3 is CASSGGPALYEQYF. CDR3 in DNA: TGTGCCAGCAGCGGCGGACCAGCCCTCTACGAGCAGTACTTC.

This chain connects TRBV7-9 to TRBJ2-7; 14 bases are a match to TRBD2. Per germline, CDR1 SEHNR and CDR2 FQNEAQ (reference sequence). The V segment lost 5 bases and the J segment 6 bases; nucleotides outside the gene matches: 3. The CDR3 covers 14 residues. Here the CDR3 reads CASSRLAGGLEQYF. The CDR3 bases are TGTGCCAGCAGCCGACTAGCGGGAGGGCTCGAGCAGTACTTC.

The rearrangement links TRBV20-1 to TRBJ2-7, with D possibly matching TRBD2 (6 bases). CDR1 is DFQATT, CDR2 SNEGSKA, per germline (reference sequence). Deletions cut 5 bases from V and 2 bases from J, with 22 bases between. This CDR3 is 16 amino acids long. The CDR3 spells CSACADTGTGAYEQYF. In nucleotides, the CDR3 is TGCAGTGCTTGTGCTGATACAGGCACGGGGGCCTACGAGCAGTACTTC.

The chain joins TRBV30 to TRBJ2-1, with unresolved D. CDR1 GTSNPN and CDR2 SVGIG come from the germline V gene (reference sequence). The CDR3 sequence is 16 residues long. V shed 3 bases and J shed 7 bases, with 22 bases lying between them. The CDR3 nucleotides read TGTGCCTGGAGCCCCGTTGGGGTCCCTGGGGAAAATGAGCAGTTCTTC. Translation gives CAWSPVGVPGENEQFF. The whole variable domain, filled in from reference TRBV30 and TRBJ2-1, reads SQTIHQWPATLVQPVGSPLSLECTVEGTSNPNLYWYRQAAGRGLQLLFYSVGIGQISSEVPQNLSASRPQDRQFILSSKKLLLSDSGFYLCAWSPVGVPGENEQFFGPGTRLTVL.

The chain joins TRBV30 to TRBJ2-1, with unresolved D. Germline V lookup: CDR1 GTSNPN, CDR2 SVGIG (reference sequence). V lost 1 base and J 9 bases, leaving 4 bases between the germline ends. The CDR3 runs to 10 residues. The CDR3 DNA sequence: TGTGCCTGGAGTGGGGGTGAGCAGTTCTTC. The encoded protein is CAWSGGEQFF.

This chain links TRBV18 with TRBJ2-7; TRBD1 agrees at 7 bases. Per germline, CDR1 KGHSH and CDR2 LQKENI. This CDR3 is built from 15 residues. J lost 3 bases, V lost 5 bases, and 10 bases had no gene match. CDR3 sequence (DNA): TGTGCCAGCTCAGTTTCCGGGACAGCTTACTACGAGCAGTACTTC. Encoded protein: CASSVSGTAYYEQYF.

The chain uses TRBV19 and TRBJ1-1; D gene unclear. The germline gives CDR1 LNHDA, CDR2 SQIVND (reference sequence). The V and J ends lost 4 bases and 6 bases respectively, with 9 bases between them. CDR3 length equals 12 residues. CDR3 residues: CASSTRNAEAFF. The CDR3 DNA follows: TGTGCCAGTAGTACCCGGAATGCTGAAGCTTTCTTT.

The chain employs TRBV20-1 and TRBJ2-7; no firm D call. Germline CDR1 DFQATT, CDR2 SNEGSKA (reference sequence). CDR3 length: 15 residues. V was cut by 0 bases and J by 1 base, with 13 bases left in between. The CDR3 here is CSARDSELRSYEQYF. The CDR3 region has the DNA TGCAGTGCTAGAGATTCTGAACTCCGGTCCTACGAGCAGTACTTC.

Only one count was recorded for this clonotype. The V and J genes are TRBV4-3 and TRBJ2-7; TRBD2 might be the D (6 bases). This CDR3 region has 15 residues. Trimming pared 3 bases from V and 7 bases from J, leaving 19 bases between. Germline CDR1 and CDR2: LGHNA and YSLEER. The CDR3 bases are TGCGCCAGCAGCCAGGAGGGACTCCACCCTCAAGAGCAGTACTTC. Its protein product is CASSQEGLHPQEQYF.

On this clonotype: One end of the junction varies from germline; a read error may be responsible. The chain employs TRBV27 and TRBJ2-7, with 8 bases aligning to TRBD2. Germline V gene lookup returns CDR1 MNHEY and CDR2 SMNVEV (reference sequence). CDR3 length: 14 residues. DNA of the CDR3: TGTGCCAGCAGTTTACTAGCGGGCGGCGAAGAGCAGTGCTTC. It encodes CASSLLAGGEEQCF.

The chain employs TRBV28 and TRBJ2-5, with 11 bases aligning to TRBD2. The CDR3 is 16 residues long. Trimming removed 3 bases from V and 7 bases from J; junction bases left unmatched: 10. CDR1 and CDR2 (germline): MDHEN, SYDVKM. The CDR3 protein is CASSFTSGSLEGTQYF. The CDR3 DNA is TGTGCCAGCAGTTTCACTAGCGGGAGCTTGGAAGGGACCCAGTACTTC.

The rearrangement joins TRBV2 to TRBJ2-7, with D uncertain. The germline V gene has CDR1 SNHLY and CDR2 FYNNEI. V lost 2 bases and J lost 3, with 11 bases in between. The CDR3 extends over 14 amino acids. The CDR3 DNA is TGTGCCAGCAGTGAAAGTCTGGGGTTCTACGAGCAGTACTTC. Residues: CASSESLGFYEQYF.

The chain is built from TRBV5-6 and TRBJ2-1, with 10 bases lining up with TRBD2. CDR3 length equals 14 residues. With V trimmed by 4 bases and J by 9 bases, 7 bases remained unmatched. Germline assignment: CDR1 SGHDT and CDR2 YYEEEE. The CDR3: CASSVGLAFGEQFF. CDR3 sequence (DNA): TGTGCCAGCAGCGTGGGACTAGCGTTTGGTGAGCAGTTCTTC. Filled out from reference TRBV5-6 and TRBJ2-1, the complete variable domain reads DAGVTQSPTHLIKTRGQQVTLRCSPKSGHDTVSWYQQALGQGPQFIFQYYEEEERQRGNFPDRFSGHQFPNYSSELNVNALLLGDSALYLCASSVGLAFGEQFFGPGTRLTVL.

The V call is TRBV20-1, the J call TRBJ2-1, with a weak D call TRBD2 (7 bases). This CDR3 is 13 amino acids long. In germline, CDR1 is DFQATT, CDR2 SNEGSKA (reference sequence). For the CDR3, the DNA is TGCAGGGGGGAGGGGGGTTGGTACAATGAGCAGTTCTTC. Encoded protein: CRGEGGWYNEQFF.

The chain joins TRBV15 to TRBJ2-7; 7 nucleotides agree with TRBD2. Germline loops: CDR1 LNHNV, CDR2 YYDKDF (reference sequence). After removal of 1 base from V and 9 bases from J, the junction contained 0 bases not matched to a gene. This CDR3 is 11 amino acids long. CDR3 DNA: TGTGCCACCAGCAGAGGGACTAGGCAGTACTTC. It translates to CATSRGTRQYF.

The V gene is TRBV28, the J gene TRBJ1-2, with D possibly TRBD1 on 6 matching bases. This CDR3 is 15 amino acids long. V lost 7 bases and J lost 1, with 16 bases in between. The germline CDR1 and CDR2 sequences are MDHEN and SYDVKM. The chain's CDR3 is CASTQPGQYNYGYTF. CDR3 bases: TGTGCCAGCACCCAACCGGGACAATATAACTATGGCTACACCTTC.

The chain has TRBV30 and TRBJ1-1, with D possibly matching TRBD1 (6 bases). Germline lookup yields CDR1 GTSNPN and CDR2 SVGIG (reference sequence). CDR3 length: 12 residues. V was clipped by 3 bases and J by 4 bases, with 9 bases between them. DNA of the CDR3: TGTGCCTGGAGGCGAGGGGGCACTGAAGCTTTCTTT. This encodes CAWRRGGTEAFF.

This chain joins TRBV28 and TRBJ1-5; 8 bases match TRBD1. Losses at the gene ends were 7 bases for V and 3 bases for J; bases not matched to a gene: 11. CDR1 MDHEN and CDR2 SYDVKM come from the germline V gene. The CDR3 has 16 residues. CDR3: CASIAVGQVYNQPQHF. The CDR3, as DNA: TGTGCCAGCATTGCTGTGGGACAGGTCTACAATCAGCCCCAGCATTTT.